Listed below are T cell receptor beta chains from one sample, sequenced in a study of T cells in Graves' hyperthyroidism and ophthalmopathy. One entry per CDR3 protein results from TCRdb running MiXCR on the multiplex PCR reads. The data show around 440,000 distinct CDR3 sequences, approximately 14% seen once. Sequencing was performed on blood. Receptors originate from a woman aged 18-29 years with Graves' hyperthyroidism. Both conserved end residues are part of each CDR3. Each record gives: D gene, J gene, clone size, V gene, CDR3 protein, CDR3 DNA. The D gene is left open where the match is weak. A clone size is listed for some rows: how often the clone was seen (once, few, many), or a class if it is expanded.

D: .; J: TRBJ1-2; size: many; V: TRBV30; CDR3: CAWSDEEASTLIGYTF; DNA: TGTGCCTGGAGCGACGAAGAGGCTTCGACCCTAATCGGGTACACCTTC
D: .; J: TRBJ2-5; size: .; V: TRBV6-2/TRBV6-3; CDR3: CASSYSRGAQYF; DNA: TGTGCCAGCAGTTACTCGAGAGGGGCCCAGTACTTC
D: .; J: TRBJ2-7; size: many; V: TRBV20-1; CDR3: CSAREHGQGNYEQYF; DNA: TGCAGTGCTAGAGAACATGGGCAGGGTAACTACGAGCAGTACTTC
D: TRBD2; J: TRBJ2-1; size: .; V: TRBV20-1; CDR3: CSARGSSGRYNEQFF; DNA: TGCAGTGCTAGGGGGTCGAGCGGGAGGTACAATGAGCAGTTCTTC
D: TRBD1; J: TRBJ2-1; size: many; V: TRBV28; CDR3: CASSFATGGNEQFF; DNA: TGTGCCAGCAGTTTCGCAACAGGGGGAAATGAGCAGTTCTTC
D: .; J: TRBJ2-1; size: many; V: TRBV24-1; CDR3: CATSDLATFEQFF; DNA: TGTGCCACCAGTGATTTGGCCACTTTTGAGCAGTTCTTC
D: .; J: TRBJ2-3; size: many; V: TRBV30; CDR3: CAWSQGQLDTQYF; DNA: TGTGCCTGGAGCCAAGGTCAGCTAGATACGCAGTATTTT
D: TRBD1; J: TRBJ1-2; size: many; V: TRBV6-1; CDR3: CASSSGTGVDGYTF; DNA: TGTGCCAGCAGTTCCGGGACAGGGGTTGATGGCTACACCTTC
D: TRBD1; J: TRBJ2-7; size: many; V: TRBV20-1; CDR3: CSASLTGGEYEQYF; DNA: TGCAGTGCTAGCTTGACAGGGGGCGAATACGAGCAGTACTTC
D: TRBD1; J: TRBJ1-2; size: many; V: TRBV27; CDR3: CASSPRTGENYGYTF; DNA: TGTGCCAGCAGTCCCCGGACAGGGGAGAACTATGGCTACACCTTC
D: .; J: TRBJ2-3; size: few; V: TRBV4-1; CDR3: CASSQSQVAYTDTQYF; DNA: TGCGCCAGCAGCCAGTCGCAAGTGGCGTACACAGATACGCAGTATTTT